This TCR beta chain derives from a study of blood T cell repertoires in COVID-19. The CDR3 runs to 18 residues. Method: immunoSEQ multiplex PCR; TCRdb's copy keeps in-frame clones and lacks some. This table holds around 700,000 clones, approximately 90% found once. The chain combines TRBV21-1 with TRBJ2-7; the DNA was not compared with TRBD1, the D call given in the table. TRBV21-1 is a documented pseudogene. The receptor was derived from a young woman with acute or convalescent COVID-19. The sample was peripheral blood. The CDR3 region is CASSKQEVTPPSSYEQYF. Here the CDR3 DNA reads TGTGCCAGCAGCAAACAGGAAGTAACCCCACCAAGCTCCTACGAGCAGTACTTC.